This is a list of T cell receptor beta chains from one sample in a study of T cells in Graves' hyperthyroidism and ophthalmopathy. TCRdb independently ran MiXCR on the multiplex PCR reads; one entry per CDR3 protein. The sample lists hundreds of thousands of distinct CDR3 sequences, 13% to 15% occurring once. The sequencing input was blood. These receptors all come from a woman aged 18-29 years with Graves' hyperthyroidism. The CDR3 runs from the conserved cysteine through the conserved F or W. D genes are given only for firm matches. Clone size is stated in some rows and not others, as once, few, many or a class when expanded.

cdr3_aa: CASSLSRSLAGRVEQYF
cdr3_nt: TGTGCCAGCAGTTTATCGCGTTCGCTAGCGGGAAGGGTCGAGCAGTACTTC
j_call: TRBJ2-7
clone_size: many
v_call: TRBV27
d_call: TRBD2

cdr3_aa: CASSLRASRETQYF
cdr3_nt: TGTGCCAGCAGTTTAAGGGCTAGCCGAGAGACCCAGTACTTC
j_call: TRBJ2-5
clone_size: many
v_call: TRBV27
d_call: NA

cdr3_aa: CASSAGTSGNEQFF
cdr3_nt: TGTGCCAGCAGCGCCGGGACTAGCGGGAATGAGCAGTTCTTC
j_call: TRBJ2-1
clone_size: many
v_call: TRBV2
d_call: TRBD2

cdr3_aa: CASSVGSGNTIYF
cdr3_nt: TGTGCCAGCAGCGTTGGTTCTGGAAACACCATATATTTT
j_call: TRBJ1-3
clone_size: few
v_call: TRBV9
d_call: NA

cdr3_aa: CASSLRAGFGNTIYF
cdr3_nt: TGTGCCAGCAGCTTAAGAGCGGGGTTCGGAAACACCATATATTTT
j_call: TRBJ1-3
clone_size: NA
v_call: TRBV7-2
d_call: NA

cdr3_aa: CASSFGAVELAGGGYYEQYF
cdr3_nt: TGTGCCAGCAGTTTTGGAGCTGTTGAACTAGCGGGAGGAGGGTACTACGAGCAGTACTTC
j_call: TRBJ2-7
clone_size: many
v_call: TRBV28
d_call: TRBD2

cdr3_aa: CASISERIEAFF
cdr3_nt: TGTGCCAGCATTTCAGAGAGGATTGAAGCTTTCTTT
j_call: TRBJ1-1
clone_size: NA
v_call: TRBV7-9
d_call: NA

cdr3_aa: CASSVYSSGADNEQFF
cdr3_nt: TGTGCCAGCAGCGTATACTCTAGCGGGGCCGACAATGAGCAGTTCTTC
j_call: TRBJ2-1
clone_size: NA
v_call: TRBV9
d_call: TRBD2

cdr3_aa: CASSKYDKAYEQYF
cdr3_nt: TGTGCCAGCAGTAAGTACGACAAAGCCTACGAGCAGTACTTC
j_call: TRBJ2-7
clone_size: many
v_call: TRBV2
d_call: NA

cdr3_aa: CASSTPGQALAETQYF
cdr3_nt: TGTGCCAGCAGCACCCCCGGACAGGCCCTGGCAGAGACCCAGTACTTC
j_call: TRBJ2-5
clone_size: NA
v_call: TRBV5-6
d_call: TRBD1

cdr3_aa: CASSPYPSGPGNYGYTF
cdr3_nt: TGTGCCAGCAGTCCTTACCCCTCGGGCCCAGGAAACTATGGCTACACCTTC
j_call: TRBJ1-2
clone_size: few
v_call: TRBV28
d_call: NA

cdr3_aa: CASSQKRVNTGELFF
cdr3_nt: TGTGCCAGCAGTCAGAAGAGGGTGAACACCGGGGAGCTGTTTTTT
j_call: TRBJ2-2
clone_size: many
v_call: TRBV6-1
d_call: NA

cdr3_aa: CSVEVGGLGHQPQHF
cdr3_nt: TGCAGCGTTGAAGTGGGGGGATTGGGACATCAGCCCCAGCATTTT
j_call: TRBJ1-5
clone_size: many
v_call: TRBV29-1
d_call: NA

cdr3_aa: CASSFFRGNQPQHF
cdr3_nt: TGTGCCAGCAGTTTTTTCAGGGGCAATCAGCCCCAGCATTTT
j_call: TRBJ1-5
clone_size: few
v_call: TRBV27
d_call: NA

cdr3_aa: CASSSHGAVDGYTF
cdr3_nt: TGCGCCAGCAGCTCCCACGGGGCAGTTGATGGCTACACCTTC
j_call: TRBJ1-2
clone_size: few
v_call: TRBV5-1
d_call: NA

cdr3_aa: CASKLGPPGTYEQYF
cdr3_nt: TGTGCCAGCAAGCTCGGGCCCCCGGGAACCTACGAGCAGTACTTC
j_call: TRBJ2-7
clone_size: many
v_call: TRBV2
d_call: NA

cdr3_aa: CATGLVNEQFF
cdr3_nt: TGTGCCACGGGACTAGTTAATGAGCAGTTCTTC
j_call: TRBJ2-1
clone_size: many
v_call: TRBV28
d_call: TRBD2

cdr3_aa: CASSLTLGQAGTNEKLFF
cdr3_nt: TGTGCCAGCAGCTTAACCCTTGGACAGGCCGGTACCAATGAAAAACTGTTTTTT
j_call: TRBJ1-4
clone_size: few
v_call: TRBV7-3
d_call: TRBD1

cdr3_aa: CASISYFGQLTDTQYF
cdr3_nt: TGTGCCAGCATTTCTTACTTCGGACAGCTTACAGATACGCAGTATTTT
j_call: TRBJ2-3
clone_size: many
v_call: TRBV2
d_call: NA

cdr3_aa: CASSPGPVGAKNIQYF
cdr3_nt: TGTGCCAGTAGTCCAGGACCTGTGGGGGCCAAAAACATTCAGTACTTC
j_call: TRBJ2-4
clone_size: few
v_call: TRBV19
d_call: NA

cdr3_aa: CASSPRTAVGETQYF
cdr3_nt: TGTGCCAGCAGCCCTCGGACAGCCGTTGGGGAGACCCAGTACTTC
j_call: TRBJ2-5
clone_size: NA
v_call: TRBV7-9
d_call: NA

cdr3_aa: CASSLSHVAGGMTDTQYF
cdr3_nt: TGCGCCAGCAGCCTATCCCACGTAGCGGGAGGGATGACAGATACGCAGTATTTT
j_call: TRBJ2-3
clone_size: few
v_call: TRBV4-3
d_call: TRBD2

cdr3_aa: CASSLGQGFLNEQYF
cdr3_nt: TGTGCCAGCAGCTTAGGGCAGGGGTTCTTAAACGAGCAGTACTTC
j_call: TRBJ2-7
clone_size: NA
v_call: TRBV7-6
d_call: NA

cdr3_aa: CASSLEGHRTETQYF
cdr3_nt: TGTGCCAGCAGCTTAGAGGGACACCGTACGGAGACCCAGTACTTC
j_call: TRBJ2-5
clone_size: many
v_call: TRBV11-2
d_call: NA

cdr3_aa: CASSLVHGAEAFF
cdr3_nt: TGTGCCAGCAGCTTGGTGCACGGCGCTGAAGCTTTCTTT
j_call: TRBJ1-1
clone_size: many
v_call: TRBV5-8
d_call: NA

cdr3_aa: CAISESQVPSSEQYF
cdr3_nt: TGTGCCATCAGTGAGTCGCAGGTCCCATCCTCCGAGCAGTACTTC
j_call: TRBJ2-7
clone_size: NA
v_call: TRBV10-3
d_call: NA

cdr3_aa: CASRGGLRGGGEQFF
cdr3_nt: TGTGCCAGTAGGGGGGGCTTGAGGGGTGGAGGTGAGCAGTTCTTC
j_call: TRBJ2-1
clone_size: few
v_call: TRBV19
d_call: NA

cdr3_aa: CASSWMDYEQYF
cdr3_nt: TGTGCCAGCAGCTGGATGGACTACGAGCAGTACTTC
j_call: TRBJ2-7
clone_size: few
v_call: TRBV5-6
d_call: NA

cdr3_aa: CASSQSPSGGYNEQFF
cdr3_nt: TGTGCCAGCAGCCAGAGCCCTAGCGGGGGATACAATGAGCAGTTCTTC
j_call: TRBJ2-1
clone_size: NA
v_call: TRBV3-1
d_call: TRBD2

cdr3_aa: CASSLGGAYQPQHF
cdr3_nt: TGTGCCAGCAGCTTAGGGGGAGCCTATCAGCCCCAGCATTTT
j_call: TRBJ1-5
clone_size: many
v_call: TRBV7-2
d_call: NA

cdr3_aa: CASSPLGVSQETQYF
cdr3_nt: TGTGCCAGCAGCCCCCTGGGAGTTTCCCAAGAGACCCAGTACTTC
j_call: TRBJ2-5
clone_size: NA
v_call: TRBV5-4
d_call: NA

cdr3_aa: CSVESRFNEQFF
cdr3_nt: TGCAGCGTTGAATCTCGATTCAATGAGCAGTTCTTC
j_call: TRBJ2-1
clone_size: many
v_call: TRBV29-1
d_call: NA

cdr3_aa: CASSTPTPFRREVGYEQYF
cdr3_nt: TGTGCCAGCAGTACGCCTACCCCCTTTCGGAGGGAAGTAGGCTACGAGCAGTACTTC
j_call: TRBJ2-7
clone_size: NA
v_call: TRBV6-1
d_call: NA

cdr3_aa: CASSQDPPRHMNTEAFF
cdr3_nt: TGCGCCAGCAGCCAAGATCCCCCCAGGCACATGAACACTGAAGCTTTCTTT
j_call: TRBJ1-1
clone_size: many
v_call: TRBV4-1
d_call: NA

cdr3_aa: CAISESRSGLVAEQYF
cdr3_nt: TGTGCCATCAGTGAGTCAAGATCTGGACTAGTCGCCGAGCAGTACTTC
j_call: TRBJ2-7
clone_size: many
v_call: TRBV10-3
d_call: TRBD2

cdr3_aa: CASSLGQWGEQFF
cdr3_nt: TGTGCCAGCAGCCTAGGACAGTGGGGTGAGCAGTTCTTC
j_call: TRBJ2-1
clone_size: NA
v_call: TRBV12-3/TRBV12-4
d_call: NA

cdr3_aa: CASSPRGGGRNTEAFF
cdr3_nt: TGTGCCAGCAGCCCCCGGGGAGGGGGCAGGAACACTGAAGCTTTCTTT
j_call: TRBJ1-1
clone_size: many
v_call: TRBV9
d_call: TRBD1

cdr3_aa: CASSLESGSSYNEQFF
cdr3_nt: TGCGCCAGCAGCTTGGAAAGCGGGAGCTCCTACAATGAGCAGTTCTTC
j_call: TRBJ2-1
clone_size: few
v_call: TRBV5-1
d_call: TRBD2

cdr3_aa: CASSLNPAGASYEQYF
cdr3_nt: TGTGCCAGCAGCTTAAACCCGGCGGGAGCGAGCTACGAGCAGTACTTC
j_call: TRBJ2-7
clone_size: NA
v_call: TRBV7-2
d_call: TRBD2

cdr3_aa: CASSVEVGNSPLHF
cdr3_nt: TGTGCCAGCAGCGTGGAAGTAGGTAATTCACCCCTCCACTTT
j_call: TRBJ1-6
clone_size: few
v_call: TRBV9
d_call: NA

cdr3_aa: CASSSRVAYNEQFF
cdr3_nt: TGTGCCAGCAGTTCACGGGTAGCTTACAATGAGCAGTTCTTC
j_call: TRBJ2-1
clone_size: few
v_call: TRBV6-1
d_call: NA

cdr3_aa: CASSFVGLSYNEQFF
cdr3_nt: TGTGCCAGCAGTTTCGTGGGCCTCTCCTACAATGAGCAGTTCTTC
j_call: TRBJ2-1
clone_size: many
v_call: TRBV27
d_call: NA